These 27 T cell receptor beta chains were sequenced from one sample in a study of blood T cell repertoires in COVID-19. This table comes from immunoSEQ multiplex PCR, and its TCRdb copy is limited to in-frame clones, with some not included. The sample includes just over 65,000 clones, roughly nine tenths of them seen just once. Sample: peripheral blood. All receptors derive from a man between 60 and 75 years old with acute or convalescent COVID-19.

This clone appeared a few times. The chain links TRBV19 to TRBJ1-4, with D possibly TRBD1 on 6 matching bases. With 0 bases removed from V and 11 bases from J, the gap between germline ends came to 13 bases. The germline V gene encodes CDR1 LNHDA and CDR2 SQIVND (reference sequence). This CDR3 is 14 amino acids long. CDR3 coding DNA: TGTGCCAGTAGTATAGACCCACAGGGCTACAAACTGTTTTTT. Its translation is CASSIDPQGYKLFF.

CDR3 in amino acids: CASSQVTGDEQYF. For the CDR3, the DNA is TGTGCCAGCAGCCAAGTGACAGGGGACGAGCAGTACTTC. V usage is TRBV3-1 (or the pseudogene TRBV3-2) and J usage is TRBJ2-7; the match to TRBD1 covers 8 bases. V dropped 1 base and J dropped 5; count of bases not matched to a gene: 1. This CDR3 is built from 13 residues. CDR1 and CDR2 (germline): LGHDT, YNNKEL (reference sequence).

V usage is TRBV7-9 and J usage is TRBJ1-5; 7 bases align to TRBD1. V lost 6 bases to trimming and J lost 2 bases; unmatched junction nucleotides: 4. The CDR3 has 14 residues. Looked up from germline, CDR1 is SEHNR and CDR2 is FQNEAQ (reference sequence). In DNA form, the CDR3 reads TGTGCCAGCAGTTTCGACAGGGGCAATCAGCCCCAGCATTTT. Translating gives CASSFDRGNQPQHF.

The gene calls are TRBV19 and TRBJ2-2; TRBD1 matches 11 bases. The CDR3 sequence is 16 residues long. Germline-derived CDR1 and CDR2 are LNHDA and SQIVND (reference sequence). V gave up 4 bases and J gave up 7 bases; unmatched junction bases: 8. The chain's CDR3 is CASSTRTGGRIGELFF. The CDR3 coding sequence is TGTGCCAGTAGTACCCGGACAGGGGGCAGGATCGGGGAGCTGTTTTTT.

A single count supports this clone. The chain is built from TRBV10-2 and TRBJ2-1; a weak D match, TRBD2 (7 bases). The V and J ends lost 9 bases and 7 bases respectively, with 19 bases between them. This CDR3 is built from 14 residues. The germline V gene encodes CDR1 WSHSY and CDR2 SAAADI. The CDR3 DNA follows: TGCGCCAGTTCCGGGGGGCCCAGTTCTAATGAGCAGTTCTTC. It yields the protein CASSGGPSSNEQFF.

The gene calls are TRBV5-1 and TRBJ1-1; 10 nucleotides line up with TRBD1. CDR3 length equals 14 residues. The germline V gene has CDR1 SGHRS and CDR2 YFSETQ. The J segment lost 4 bases and the V segment lost 0 bases, leaving 0 bases of the junction unmatched. This chain's CDR3 is CASSLGQGATEAFF. The CDR3 DNA reads TGCGCCAGCAGCTTGGGACAGGGGGCCACTGAAGCTTTCTTT. Drawing the rest from reference TRBV5-1 and TRBJ1-1, the complete variable domain is KAGVTQTPRYLIKTRGQQVTLSCSPISGHRSVSWYQQTPGQGLQFLFEYFSETQRNKGNFPGRFSGRQFSNSRSEMNVSTLELGDSALYLCASSLGQGATEAFFGQGTRLTVV.

The chain couples TRBV6-5 to TRBJ1-3; no firm D call. V gave up 6 bases and J gave up 3 bases, with 12 bases separating them. Germline V gene data show CDR1 as MNHEY and CDR2 as SVGAGI. CDR3 length: 14 residues. The CDR3 region is CASRNREGGNTIYF. The CDR3, as DNA: TGTGCCAGCAGAAACCGGGAGGGTGGAAACACCATATATTTT.

The chain recombines TRBV30 with TRBJ2-6; 7 bases match TRBD2. CDR1 is GTSNPN and CDR2 is SVGIG in the germline V gene (reference sequence). This CDR3 is built from 16 residues. Germline trimming cut 4 bases from V and 0 bases from J; bases unmatched to any gene: 6. CDR3 coding DNA: TGTGCCTGGATGGGGGGGGGTTACTCTGGGGCCAACGTCCTGACTTTC. As protein: CAWMGGGYSGANVLTF.

This clone was seen just once. The V gene is TRBV2, the J gene TRBJ1-2; 8 nucleotides align to TRBD1. Germline CDR1 is SNHLY and CDR2 is FYNNEI. V shed 4 bases and J 7 bases; nucleotides not matched to a gene: 5. This CDR3 has 13 residues. The CDR3 coding sequence is TGTGCCAGCAGTGTCGACAGGGGACGTGGCTACACCTTC. It is translated as CASSVDRGRGYTF.

The DNA of the CDR3 is TGTGCCAGCAGTCTAACGTCGGGACAGACCTACGAGCAGTACTTC. It is translated as CASSLTSGQTYEQYF. V is TRBV7-8 and J is TRBJ2-7, with TRBD1 matching over 7 bases. The V gene end was trimmed by 6 bases and the J gene end by 2 bases; junction bases not matched to a gene: 10. The CDR3 loop spans 15 amino acids. Germline V gene lookup returns CDR1 SGHVS and CDR2 FQNEAQ. The full variable domain, completed using reference TRBV7-8 and TRBJ2-7, is GAGVSQSPRYKVAKRGQDVALRCDPISGHVSLFWYQQALGQGPEFLTYFQNEAQLDKSGLPSDRFFAERPEGSVSTLKIQRTQQEDSAVYLCASSLTSGQTYEQYFGPGTRLTVT.

This sequence joins TRBV19 and TRBJ1-6; 7 bases agree with TRBD1. V shed 6 bases and J 6 bases; nucleotides not matched to a gene: 8. CDR1 is LNHDA and CDR2 is SQIVND in the germline V gene (reference sequence). This CDR3 has 15 amino acids. The CDR3 coding sequence is TGTGCCAGTAGCTACGGGACAGATCTTAATTCACCCCTCCACTTT. Its translation: CASSYGTDLNSPLHF.

J is TRBJ2-7 and V is TRBV28; 7 bases line up with TRBD2. The CDR3 extends over 12 amino acids. Germline trimming cut 6 bases from V and 3 bases from J; bases unmatched to any gene: 2. Germline V gives CDR1 MDHEN, CDR2 SYDVKM. CDR3 in amino acids: CASSSGGYEQYF. In nucleotides, the CDR3 is TGTGCCAGCAGCTCGGGAGGCTACGAGCAGTACTTC.

The V gene is TRBV5-6, the J gene TRBJ1-1, with TRBD1 matching 7 bases. V lost 4 bases and J lost 3; bases outside the gene matches: 9. This CDR3 has 15 residues. Per the germline V gene, CDR1 is SGHDT and CDR2 is YYEEEE. Here the CDR3 DNA reads TGTGCCAGCAGCGCCGCGGGACAGCCCCACACTGAAGCTTTCTTT. Amino acids: CASSAAGQPHTEAFF.

V and J are TRBV12-3 or TRBV12-4 and TRBJ2-3, with 7 bases lining up with TRBD1. J gave up 6 bases and V 5 bases, and 2 bases lay outside the gene matches. This CDR3 contains 12 residues. In DNA form, the CDR3 reads TGTGCCAGCAGTCACAGGGGTGATACGCAGTATTTT. It yields the protein CASSHRGDTQYF.

The chain is built from TRBV7-3 and TRBJ2-2, with D tentatively TRBD2 (6 bases). Per the germline V gene, CDR1 is SGHTA and CDR2 is FQGTGA. This CDR3 is 18 amino acids long. The ends were cut back, 1 base at V and 5 bases at J, with 20 bases in the middle. The CDR3, as DNA: TGTGCCAGCAGCTTAATCGGCCGAAGGGGCGCGGGGACCGGGGAGCTGTTTTTT. The encoded protein is CASSLIGRRGAGTGELFF.

The gene calls are TRBV19 and TRBJ1-4; D is perhaps TRBD1 (6 bases). The ends were cut back, 7 bases at V and 8 bases at J, with 14 bases in the middle. Germline values: CDR1 LNHDA, CDR2 SQIVND (reference sequence). The CDR3 length is 13 residues. CDR3 DNA sequence: TGTGCCAGTACGTCCACAGGGCAAGAAAAACTGTTTTTT. Amino acid sequence: CASTSTGQEKLFF. The variable domain in full, with the rest retrieved from reference TRBV19 and TRBJ1-4, is DGGITQSPKYLFRKEGQNVTLSCEQNLNHDAMYWYRQDPGQGLRLIYYSQIVNDFQKGDIAEGYSVSREKKESFPLTVTSAQKNPTAFYLCASTSTGQEKLFFGSGTQLSVL.

The chain employs TRBV29-1 and TRBJ2-1; tentative D call: TRBD2 (5 bases). CDR1 and CDR2 (germline): SQVTM, ANQGSEA. There are 15 residues in the CDR3. V dropped 3 bases and J dropped 8 bases, with 20 bases sitting between them. As DNA, the CDR3 is TGCAGCGTTGAGTCGGGCCCAACCGGACTCGATGAGCAGTTCTTC. It specifies CSVESGPTGLDEQFF.

This chain joins TRBV6-5 and TRBJ1-3, with D maybe TRBD1 (6 bases). Germline lookup yields CDR1 MNHEY and CDR2 SVGAGI. The V and J ends lost 5 bases and 4 bases respectively, with 15 bases between them. The CDR3 length is 15 residues. The CDR3 spells CASSPRDTAGNTIYF. Written as DNA, the CDR3 is TGTGCCAGCAGTCCCCGGGACACTGCAGGAAACACCATATATTTT.

The rearrangement links TRBV11-2 to TRBJ1-4; unclear D gene. The V gene's germline CDR1 is SGHAT and CDR2 FQNNGV. CDR3 size: 14 residues. V lost 3 bases and J 5 bases, leaving 10 bases between the germline ends. The CDR3 spells CASSLYSENEKLFF. DNA for the CDR3: TGTGCCAGCAGCTTGTACAGTGAGAATGAAAAACTGTTTTTT. Filled out from reference TRBV11-2 and TRBJ1-4, the complete variable domain reads EAGVAQSPRYKIIEKRQSVAFWCNPISGHATLYWYQQILGQGPKLLIQFQNNGVVDDSQLPKDRFSAERLKGVDSTLKIQPAKLEDSAVYLCASSLYSENEKLFFGSGTQLSVL.

The chain recombines TRBV7-3 with TRBJ2-2; 8 nucleotides match TRBD1. The germline V gene has CDR1 SGHTA and CDR2 FQGTGA. The CDR3 sequence is 14 residues long. The J segment lost 4 bases and the V segment lost 4 bases, leaving 2 bases of the junction unmatched. The CDR3 DNA follows: TGTGCCAGCAGCTCGCAGGGGGCCACCGGGGAGCTGTTTTTT. It is translated as CASSSQGATGELFF.

This clone was observed a single time. The chain is built from TRBV6-1 and TRBJ1-3; D is undetermined. V gave up 3 bases and J gave up 2 bases, with 8 bases separating them. The germline V gene has CDR1 MNHNS and CDR2 SASEGT. CDR3 size: 14 residues. The CDR3 region has the DNA TGTGCCAGCAGTGAGAGCGGGACTGGAAACACCATATATTTT. This encodes CASSESGTGNTIYF.

The chain employs TRBV5-1 and TRBJ2-7, with TRBD1 identical over 11 bases. CDR3 length equals 15 residues. Germline values: CDR1 SGHRS, CDR2 YFSETQ. The V segment lost 4 bases and the J segment 5 bases; nucleotides outside the gene matches: 8. CDR3 nucleotides: TGCGCCAGCAGCCCCGAAAGGACAGGGGGCCACGAGCAGTACTTC. The encoded protein is CASSPERTGGHEQYF.

The chain is built from TRBV10-2 and TRBJ2-7; TRBD1 agrees at 7 bases. This CDR3 has 13 amino acids. The germline gives CDR1 WSHSY, CDR2 SAAADI. J was trimmed by 0 bases and V by 9 bases; bases with no gene match: 5. CDR3 bases: TGCGCCAGTGCGACAGGGACCTCCTACGAGCAGTACTTC. Translating it yields CASATGTSYEQYF.

The chain recombines TRBV12-5 with TRBJ2-1; 15 bases are shared with TRBD2. The germline V gene has CDR1 LGHNT and CDR2 FRNRAP. Unmatched junction bases numbered 6, after V lost 6 bases and J lost 9 bases. The CDR3 contains 15 residues. CDR3 residues: CASGTGTSGRSEQFF. The CDR3 coding sequence is TGTGCTAGTGGGACCGGGACTAGCGGGAGGAGTGAGCAGTTCTTC. The full variable domain, completed using reference TRBV12-5 and TRBJ2-1, is DARVTQTPRHKVTEMGQEVTMRCQPILGHNTVFWYRQTMMQGLELLAYFRNRAPLDDSGMPKDRFSAEMPDATLATLKIQPSEPRDSAVYFCASGTGTSGRSEQFFGPGTRLTVL.

The J gene is TRBJ1-2, the V gene TRBV4-1; D ambiguous. V dropped 0 bases and J dropped 1 base, with 9 bases sitting between them. The CDR3 is made up of 15 amino acids. Germline V gene data show CDR1 as MGHRA and CDR2 as YSYEKL. The CDR3 here is CASSQDRGNNYGYTF. The CDR3 nucleotides are TGCGCCAGCAGCCAAGATCGAGGGAATAACTATGGCTACACCTTC.

The chain is built from TRBV7-2 and TRBJ2-3; 7 bases agree with TRBD2. Trimming at V came to 5 bases and at J to 5 bases, leaving 16 bases not matched to a gene. Per germline, CDR1 SGHTA and CDR2 FQGNSA. The CDR3 totals 17 residues. The CDR3 spells CASSPRRVGGWQDTQYF. As DNA, the CDR3 is TGTGCCAGCAGCCCAAGGAGGGTCGGGGGGTGGCAAGATACGCAGTATTTT.

This clone appeared a few times. V is TRBV2 and J is TRBJ1-5, with D maybe TRBD1 (6 bases). The V gene's germline CDR1 is SNHLY and CDR2 FYNNEI. V was trimmed by 3 bases and J by 9 bases, leaving 18 bases between them. This CDR3 has 15 residues. The CDR3 protein is CASSDPRAGGPPQHF. The CDR3, as DNA: TGTGCCAGCAGTGACCCCCGGGCCGGGGGGCCGCCCCAGCATTTT.